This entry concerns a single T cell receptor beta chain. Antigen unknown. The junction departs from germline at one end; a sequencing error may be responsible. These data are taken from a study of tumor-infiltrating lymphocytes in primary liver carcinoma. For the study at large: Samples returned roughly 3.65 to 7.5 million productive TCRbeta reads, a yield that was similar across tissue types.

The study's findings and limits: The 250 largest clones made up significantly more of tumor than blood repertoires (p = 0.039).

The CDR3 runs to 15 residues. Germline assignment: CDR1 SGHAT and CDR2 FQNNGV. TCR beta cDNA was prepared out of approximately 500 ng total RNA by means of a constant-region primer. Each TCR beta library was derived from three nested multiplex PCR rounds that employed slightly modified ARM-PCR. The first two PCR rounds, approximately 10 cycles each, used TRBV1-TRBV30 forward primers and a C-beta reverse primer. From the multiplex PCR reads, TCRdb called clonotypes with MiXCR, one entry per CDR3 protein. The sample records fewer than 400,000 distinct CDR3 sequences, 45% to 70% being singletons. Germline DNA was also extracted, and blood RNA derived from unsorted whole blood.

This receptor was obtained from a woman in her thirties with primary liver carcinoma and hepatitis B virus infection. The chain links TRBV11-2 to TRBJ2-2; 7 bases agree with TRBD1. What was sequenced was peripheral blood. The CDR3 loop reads CASSSRPLNTGELLF. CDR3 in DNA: TGTGCCAGCAGCTCGAGGCCCCTGAACACAGGGGAGCTGTTATTT.